This T cell receptor (beta chain) was recorded in a study of blood T cell repertoires in COVID-19. About the research overall: Samples of COVID-19 (acute and convalescent) were obtained from the United States, Italy and Spain.

Authors' processing steps: Amplification of reference gene primers was used by the study to estimate nucleated cell counts. Libraries were prepared by immunoSEQ multiplex PCR; TCRdb keeps only in-frame clonotypes and omits some of them. The D gene and trimming were derived from the DNA, and the V and J assignments and clone size from that table. The table has some 500,000 clones, roughly 88% seen once. What the recovered Cohort 3 donors had was two negative PCRs, clearance, or symptom resolution. CDR1 DFQATT and CDR2 SNEGSKA come from the germline V gene (reference sequence). The V and J ends lost 3 bases and 4 bases respectively, with 15 bases between them. The length of the CDR3 is 14 residues.

The chain couples TRBV20-1 to TRBJ1-1; possibly TRBD1 for D (6 bases). Source material: PBMCs or T cells enriched from blood (not recorded which). The receptor was isolated from a woman aged 40 to 55 who had recovered from COVID-19. This CDR3 reads CSASLTGSGTEAFF. The CDR3 bases are TGCAGTGCTAGTCTAACAGGGTCAGGCACTGAAGCTTTCTTT.